One and the same sample provided the 20 T cell receptor beta chains below, sequenced in a study of Tregs in tolerant kidney transplant recipients. The protocol was immunoSEQ multiplex PCR, while the TCRdb copy is restricted to in-frame clones and leaves out a portion. The table includes about 240,000 clones, around 82% detected once. The sequenced sample consisted of CD4+ T cells from blood. These receptors were collected from a human donor in good health.

CDR3 in amino acids: CASSYAGGTTYEQYF. CDR3 nucleotide sequence: TGTGCCAGCAGTTACGCAGGGGGGACCACCTACGAGCAGTACTTC. This rearrangement joins TRBV6-6 to TRBJ2-7, with D possibly being TRBD1 (7 bases). This CDR3 has 15 residues. The germline gives CDR1 MNHNY, CDR2 SVGAGI (reference sequence). V was shortened by 2 bases and J by 2 bases, with 13 bases between the two germline ends.

The chain employs TRBV9 and TRBJ2-1, with TRBD2 matching over 14 bases. CDR3 length: 16 amino acids. Germline assignment: CDR1 SGDLS and CDR2 YYNGEE. The junction had 0 bases not matched to a gene; V was cut back by 0 bases and J by 4 bases. CDR3: CASSVGLAGGYNEQFF. The CDR3 region has the DNA TGTGCCAGCAGCGTAGGACTAGCGGGGGGGTACAATGAGCAGTTCTTC. Complete variable domain (other parts from reference TRBV9 and TRBJ2-1): DSGVTQTPKHLITATGQRVTLRCSPRSGDLSVYWYQQSLDQGLQFLIQYYNGEERAKGNILERFSAQQFPDLHSELNLSSLELGDSALYFCASSVGLAGGYNEQFFGPGTRLTVL.

This clone is a singleton in its sample. The chain links TRBV18 to TRBJ1-5, with 7 bases that match TRBD1. J was trimmed by 3 bases and V by 3 bases; bases with no gene match: 14. The CDR3 consists of 18 residues. Germline CDR1 and CDR2: KGHSH and LQKENI. Here the CDR3 reads CASSPGTVAWDYNQPQHF. CDR3 DNA sequence: TGTGCCAGCTCACCCGGGACAGTGGCCTGGGATTACAATCAGCCCCAGCATTTT.

This clone was recorded once. V usage is TRBV6-5 and J usage is TRBJ1-1, with 8 bases lining up with TRBD1. V shed 5 bases and J 7 bases; nucleotides not matched to a gene: 6. The germline V gene has CDR1 MNHEY and CDR2 SVGAGI. This CDR3 is built from 13 residues. In DNA form, the CDR3 reads TGTGCCAGCAGTACAGGGGGGAACTTTGAAGCTTTCTTT. Residues: CASSTGGNFEAFF.

The V call is TRBV6-6, the J call TRBJ1-2; weak D call: TRBD1 (6 bases). This CDR3 has 14 amino acids. Trimming cost V 0 bases and J 5 bases, with 10 bases left between them. CDR1 is MNHNY, CDR2 SVGAGI, per germline (reference sequence). The DNA for the CDR3 is TGTGCCAGCAGTTACTCGGGCAGGGGATATGGCTACACCTTC. It specifies CASSYSGRGYGYTF.

The genes are TRBV6-1 and TRBJ2-2; 8 bases are shared with TRBD2. Germline V lookup: CDR1 MNHNS, CDR2 SASEGT. Trimming removed 5 bases from V and 3 bases from J; junction bases left unmatched: 2. CDR3 length equals 14 residues. CDR3 in amino acids: CASSSGRYTGELFF. The CDR3 DNA reads as TGTGCCAGCAGTAGCGGGAGATACACCGGGGAGCTGTTTTTT.

J is TRBJ2-7 and V is TRBV29-1; 11 nucleotides match TRBD1. CDR3 length: 15 residues. The junction had 7 bases not matched to a gene; V was cut back by 4 bases and J by 2 bases. CDR1 and CDR2 (germline): SQVTM, ANQGSEA. DNA of the CDR3: TGCAGCGTTGTCGGACAGGGGGCGCGGACCTACGAGCAGTACTTC. Translation: CSVVGQGARTYEQYF.

The chain combines TRBV5-4 with TRBJ2-2; D unclear. Trimming stripped 6 bases from V and 2 bases from J, with 2 bases between. The V gene's germline CDR1 is SGHNT and CDR2 YYREEE (reference sequence). The CDR3 contains 11 residues. CDR3 residues: CASTNTGELFF. CDR3 coding DNA: TGTGCCAGCACCAACACCGGGGAGCTGTTTTTT.

The chain employs TRBV19 and TRBJ1-3, with 9 bases lining up with TRBD1. Germline V gene lookup returns CDR1 LNHDA and CDR2 SQIVND (reference sequence). The CDR3 is 21 amino acids. V lost 9 bases and J lost 3; bases outside the gene matches: 27. DNA of the CDR3: TGTGCCAGCCGCGATGATCACTCCATATGGACAGGGGCACTCGGTGGAAACACCATATATTTT. Protein sequence: CASRDDHSIWTGALGGNTIYF.

The genes are TRBV11-2 and TRBJ1-1, with D perhaps TRBD1 (5 bases). The V and J ends lost 2 bases and 1 base respectively, with 11 bases between them. CDR1 is SGHAT, CDR2 FQNNGV, per germline. This CDR3 contains 15 residues. Written as DNA, the CDR3 is TGTGCCAGCAGCTTAAATAGGGGTTCGAACACTGAAGCTTTCTTT. Translating it yields CASSLNRGSNTEAFF.

The chain combines TRBV10-3 with TRBJ2-5, with 7 bases fitting TRBD1. The DNA end is more similar to TRBJ2-7, so the J call may be wrong. The CDR3 has 16 amino acids. Germline V gene sequence: CDR1 ENHRY, CDR2 SYGVKD. CDR3 bases: TGTGCCATCAGTGTTCGACAGGGCAGCCTCAGGTACGAGCAGTACTTC. Protein sequence: CAISVRQGSLRYEQYF.

This sequence joins TRBV30 and TRBJ2-1; D is perhaps TRBD2 (6 bases). Germline CDR1 reads GTSNPN; CDR2 reads SVGIG (reference sequence). CDR3 length equals 14 residues. With 0 bases removed from V and 7 bases from J, the gap between germline ends came to 13 bases. The chain's CDR3 is CAWSVLVEGNEQFF. CDR3 coding DNA: TGTGCCTGGAGTGTACTGGTGGAGGGGAATGAGCAGTTCTTC.

V gene TRBV18 combines with J gene TRBJ2-1, with a possible D match to TRBD1 (8 bases). Germline V lookup: CDR1 KGHSH, CDR2 LQKENI. CDR3 length: 14 residues. V shed 4 bases and J shed 8 bases, with 15 bases lying between them. CDR3 sequence: CASSLGQGGYEQFF. The CDR3 bases are TGTGCCAGCTCACTAGGACAGGGAGGGTATGAGCAGTTCTTC. Combining the CDR3 with reference TRBV18 and TRBJ2-1 gives the whole variable domain NAGVMQNPRHLVRRRGQEARLRCSPMKGHSHVYWYRQLPEEGLKFMVYLQKENIIDESGMPKERFSAEFPKEGPSILRIQQVVRGDSAAYFCASSLGQGGYEQFFGPGTRLTVL.

The rearrangement uses TRBV19 and TRBJ1-4, with D possibly being TRBD1 (5 bases). V was trimmed by 2 bases and J by 2 bases, leaving 6 bases between them. The germline gives CDR1 LNHDA, CDR2 SQIVND (reference sequence). The CDR3 loop spans 14 amino acids. The CDR3: CASSIRGTNEKLFF. CDR3 DNA: TGTGCCAGTAGTATACGGGGCACTAATGAAAAACTGTTTTTT.

The V call is TRBV5-1, the J call TRBJ1-3; TRBD1 might be the D (5 bases). Trimming took 2 bases from V and 1 from J, leaving 7 bases between them. The CDR3 length is 14 residues. Germline V CDR1 and CDR2: SGHRS, YFSETQ. CDR3 DNA sequence: TGCGCCAGCAGCTTTGAGGGGTCTGGAAACACCATATATTTT. Its translation is CASSFEGSGNTIYF.

The CDR3 coding sequence is TGTGCCAGCAGCCGGACAGGAACCTACGAGCAGTACTTC. This codes for CASSRTGTYEQYF. V and J are TRBV11-3 and TRBJ2-7; 7 bases are a match to TRBD1. The CDR3 spans 13 residues. V lost 5 bases and J lost 2; bases outside the gene matches: 3. Germline assignment: CDR1 SGHNT and CDR2 YENEEA.

This clone was detected only once. The J gene is TRBJ2-3, the V gene TRBV28, with TRBD1 matching 10 bases. Germline V lookup: CDR1 MDHEN, CDR2 SYDVKM. The CDR3 loop spans 15 amino acids. V lost 5 bases, J lost 3 bases, and 5 bases stayed unmatched. CDR3 in amino acids: CASSDRGLRTDTQYF. The CDR3 DNA sequence: TGTGCCAGCAGTGACAGGGGGCTTCGGACAGATACGCAGTATTTT.

The rearrangement uses TRBV2 and TRBJ1-2; TRBD1 agrees at 11 bases. Germline trimming cut 10 bases from V and 3 bases from J; bases unmatched to any gene: 16. Germline loops: CDR1 SNHLY, CDR2 FYNNEI. The CDR3 is made up of 17 amino acids. CDR3 nucleotides: TGTGCCACCCAACGTGGACAGGGGGCCTTGATCGACTATGGCTACACCTTC. Protein: CATQRGQGALIDYGYTF.

V usage is TRBV19 and J usage is TRBJ2-3; tentatively, D is TRBD1 (6 bases). Germline V gene sequence: CDR1 LNHDA, CDR2 SQIVND (reference sequence). V was clipped by 3 bases and J by 4 bases, with 17 bases between them. The CDR3 runs 16 residues. The CDR3 DNA sequence: TGTGCCAGTAGTATGACGGCAGGGGCTCCAGCAGATACGCAGTATTTT. It codes for CASSMTAGAPADTQYF.

V gene TRBV19 combines with J gene TRBJ1-5; D is ambiguous. V shed 7 bases and J shed 4 bases, with 14 bases lying between them. CDR3 length: 14 residues. Per the germline V gene, CDR1 is LNHDA and CDR2 is SQIVND (reference sequence). The CDR3 protein is CASKPDYRNQPQHF. The CDR3 coding sequence is TGTGCCAGTAAACCCGATTACAGAAATCAGCCCCAGCATTTT.